What follows are 20 T cell receptor beta chains derived from one specimen sequenced in a study of response to subunit inactivated influenza vaccine. TCRdb re-called the RT-PCR reads through MiXCR, storing one row per CDR3 protein. Of hundreds of thousands of distinct CDR3 sequences listed, about 15% are singletons. Sequencing was performed on PBMCs from blood, taken 14 to 15 days before vaccination. These receptors all come from a man over 45 who received an inactivated influenza vaccine.

This clonotype has a handful of counts. The chain joins TRBV28 to TRBJ2-3; 8 nucleotides match TRBD2. Germline-derived CDR1 and CDR2 are MDHEN and SYDVKM. The CDR3 is 16 amino acids. J gave up 4 bases and V 8 bases, and 14 bases lay outside the gene matches. CDR3 in DNA: TGTGCCAGCTTCCCTTCCGGGAGGGCCGTCGCAGATACGCAGTATTTT. Protein product: CASFPSGRAVADTQYF.

This chain connects TRBV20-1 to TRBJ2-7; 9 nucleotides align to TRBD1. The germline gives CDR1 DFQATT, CDR2 SNEGSKA (reference sequence). V shed 0 bases, J shed 7 bases, and the junction held 13 bases outside the gene matches. The CDR3 runs to 16 residues. This chain's CDR3 is CSARDMVQGAPWEQYF. The CDR3 region has the DNA TGCAGTGCTAGAGATATGGTACAGGGGGCGCCGTGGGAGCAGTACTTC.

The chain uses TRBV5-1 and TRBJ2-1; 8 positions agree with TRBD2. After removal of 3 bases from V and 2 bases from J, the junction contained 4 bases not matched to a gene. Germline V gene lookup returns CDR1 SGHRS and CDR2 YFSETQ. The CDR3 covers 15 residues. CDR3 protein: CASSSKREPYNEQFF. The CDR3 DNA reads as TGCGCCAGCAGCTCGAAGCGGGAGCCCTACAATGAGCAGTTCTTC.

This clonotype was counted ten times or more. An end of the junction does not agree with germline; a read error may underlie this. J is TRBJ2-3 and V is TRBV5-1; the D gene is possibly TRBD1 (5 bases). This CDR3 contains 14 residues. CDR1 is SGHRS and CDR2 is YFSETQ in the germline V gene. CDR3 protein: CASSLRQNTDTQYF. CDR3 coding DNA: TGTGCCAGCAGTCTCAGACAGAACACAGATACGCAGTATTTT.

This CDR3 reads CASSLKKGGYEQYF. In nucleotides, the CDR3 is TGTGCCAGCAGCTTGAAGAAGGGGGGCTACGAGCAGTACTTC. The chain carries TRBV7-2 and TRBJ2-7; either TRBD1 or TRBD2 may supply D (6 bases each). Trimming took off 3 bases at V and 3 bases at J, with 12 bases between the two ends. Per germline, CDR1 SGHTA and CDR2 FQGNSA. This CDR3 contains 14 residues.

This clonotype has only a few counts. This chain links TRBV29-1 with TRBJ2-3; no definite D call. This CDR3 is built from 13 residues. In germline, CDR1 is SQVTM, CDR2 ANQGSEA. V lost 1 base and J 2 bases, leaving 7 bases between the germline ends. For the CDR3, the DNA is TGCAGCGTTGAAGTGGGTCTCACAGATACGCAGTATTTT. Translation gives CSVEVGLTDTQYF.

The chain is built from TRBV12-3 or TRBV12-4 and TRBJ2-3; TRBD2 might be the D (6 bases). Deletions cut 1 base from V and 4 bases from J, with 18 bases between. The CDR3 runs to 17 residues. The CDR3 nucleotides are TGTGCCAGCAGTTTAGGAAGCGGTGGAGGGGTGGCAGATACGCAGTATTTT. Translating it yields CASSLGSGGGVADTQYF.

As to this clonotype: This may be a read error, as it is one base from a much larger clone. The V call is TRBV12-3 or TRBV12-4, the J call TRBJ1-1; a possible D gene is TRBD1 (5 bases). Trimming stripped 6 bases from V and 4 bases from J, with 12 bases between. The CDR3 has 13 amino acids. The DNA of the CDR3 is TGTGCCAGCAGCTTACAGGTGAGCACTGAAGCTTTCTTT. As protein: CASSLQVSTEAFF.

This clonotype was recorded a few times. J is TRBJ2-5 and V is TRBV12-3 or TRBV12-4, with unresolved D. The V end was cut by 4 bases, the J end by 1 base, with 10 bases between. The CDR3 consists of 14 residues. CDR3 nucleotide sequence: TGTGCCAGCAGTTACCTCCTAGGCCAAGAGACCCAGTACTTC. This translates into CASSYLLGQETQYF.

The V and J genes are TRBV24-1 and TRBJ2-5; 7 positions agree with TRBD1. The CDR3 loop spans 15 amino acids. Germline V lookup: CDR1 KGHDR, CDR2 SFDVKD. With V trimmed by 0 bases and J by 4 bases, 4 bases remained unmatched. The CDR3 DNA reads TGTGCCACCAGTGATTTGACGGCAGGGGGAGAGACCCAGTACTTC. It translates to CATSDLTAGGETQYF.

There are a few counts of this clonotype. The chain employs TRBV20-1 and TRBJ2-1, with D perhaps matching TRBD2 (6 bases). CDR3 length equals 12 residues. The germline V gene has CDR1 DFQATT and CDR2 SNEGSKA (reference sequence). V shed 3 bases and J shed 9 bases, with 12 bases lying between them. The CDR3 reads CSASAGWGEQFF. The CDR3 nucleotides are TGCAGTGCTAGTGCGGGATGGGGTGAGCAGTTCTTC.

This clonotype was counted between two and nine times. V is TRBV25-1 and J is TRBJ2-5; D is ambiguous. V dropped 3 bases and J dropped 0 bases, with 11 bases sitting between them. From germline, CDR1 is MGHDK and CDR2 SYGVNS. The length of the CDR3 is 15 residues. The CDR3 region is CASSDPGKYQETQYF. CDR3 DNA: TGTGCCAGCAGTGACCCAGGAAAGTACCAAGAGACCCAGTACTTC.

Ten or more counts support this clonotype. The chain uses TRBV28 and TRBJ2-2; the match to TRBD1 covers 10 bases. CDR1 is MDHEN and CDR2 is SYDVKM in the germline V gene. There are 15 residues in the CDR3. V shed 5 bases and J 7 bases; nucleotides not matched to a gene: 7. The DNA of the CDR3 is TGTGCCAGCAGTCCCCTCAGGGACAGGGGCGGGGAGCTGTTTTTT. It encodes CASSPLRDRGGELFF. Variable domain in full (rest from reference TRBV28 and TRBJ2-2): DVKVTQSSRYLVKRTGEKVFLECVQDMDHENMFWYRQDPGLGLRLIYFSYDVKMKEKGDIPEGYSVSREKKERFSLILESASTNQTSMYLCASSPLRDRGGELFFGEGSRLTVL.

V and J are TRBV28 and TRBJ2-1; 12 positions match TRBD2. With 7 bases clipped from V and 2 bases from J, the junction kept 3 bases outside the gene matches. CDR1 MDHEN and CDR2 SYDVKM come from the germline V gene. CDR3 length: 15 residues. In DNA form, the CDR3 reads TGTGCCAGCAACCTAGCGGGAGGGCCCTACAATGAGCAGTTCTTC. Amino acid sequence: CASNLAGGPYNEQFF.

This chain connects TRBV18 to TRBJ2-1; 13 nucleotides match TRBD2. The length of the CDR3 is 15 residues. Germline V gene sequence: CDR1 KGHSH, CDR2 LQKENI. After removal of 3 bases from V and 10 bases from J, the junction contained 6 bases not matched to a gene. CDR3 region: CASSPGLAGLREQFF. The CDR3 bases are TGTGCCAGCTCACCGGGACTAGCGGGGTTACGGGAGCAGTTCTTC.

The sample holds a few counts of this clonotype. The V call is TRBV27, the J call TRBJ2-7, with a tentative D call TRBD2 (5 bases). Trimming removed 3 bases at V and 2 bases at J, with 17 bases between. Looked up from germline, CDR1 is MNHEY and CDR2 is SMNVEV (reference sequence). This CDR3 region has 16 residues. CDR3 DNA sequence: TGTGCCAGCAGTTTCTCTTATGGGAGAAGAACCTACGAGCAGTACTTC. Its protein product is CASSFSYGRRTYEQYF.

The rearrangement joins TRBV3-1 to TRBJ2-3; no definite D call. Germline V CDR1 and CDR2: LGHDT, YNNKEL (reference sequence). There are 16 residues in the CDR3. V gave up 1 base and J gave up 2 bases, with 13 bases separating them. CDR3 nucleotide sequence: TGTGCCAGCAGCCAAGGAGCTAAGACTTCCACAGATACGCAGTATTTT. Encoded protein: CASSQGAKTSTDTQYF.

The chain recombines TRBV5-6 with TRBJ1-1; TRBD1 matches at 8 bases. Germline CDR1 SGHDT, CDR2 YYEEEE. V was pared by 3 bases and J by 5 bases, with 9 bases of the junction left unmatched. This CDR3 has 15 amino acids. The chain's CDR3 is CASSSLAGGRTEAFF. For the CDR3, the DNA is TGTGCCAGCAGCTCCCTCGCAGGGGGCCGAACTGAAGCTTTCTTT.

This clonotype was seen only a few times. The J gene is TRBJ2-3, the V gene TRBV18; a possible D gene is TRBD1 (6 bases). V lost 2 bases, J lost 9 bases, and 15 bases lay in between. This CDR3 region has 14 residues. Per the germline V gene, CDR1 is KGHSH and CDR2 is LQKENI. CDR3 in DNA: TGTGCCAGCTCACCAACTCTCCGGGACACCACGCAGTATTTT. Translation gives CASSPTLRDTTQYF.

Only a few counts were recorded for this clonotype. J is TRBJ2-5 and V is TRBV7-8, with D perhaps matching TRBD1 or TRBD2 (5 bases each). Trimming shortened V by 5 bases and J by 5 bases, and 15 bases separated the two germline ends. Germline lookup yields CDR1 SGHVS and CDR2 FQNEAQ. There are 14 residues in the CDR3. CDR3 sequence reads: CASSPRGPDETQYF. CDR3 coding DNA: TGTGCCAGCAGCCCGAGGGGTCCAGATGAGACCCAGTACTTC.